The text below deals with one T cell receptor (beta chain). In the original processing: Estimates of nucleated cell counts were drawn from the amplification of reference gene primers. The data were produced by immunoSEQ multiplex PCR, yet TCRdb's version contains in-frame clones alone and is incomplete. That table furnishes V, J and clone size, whereas the DNA furnished D and trimming. The table includes tens of thousands of clones, approximately 90% detected once. The data stem from a study of blood T cell repertoires in COVID-19. Overall study context: Samples representing acute and convalescent COVID-19 were sourced from the United States, Italy and Spain.

This CDR3 region has 17 residues. This sequence joins TRBV21-1 and TRBJ2-1; no check of the table's D call, TRBD2, against the DNA was made. TRBV21-1 is listed as a pseudogene. This sequence was found in a man between 65 and 85 years old with acute or convalescent COVID-19. Sequences were obtained from peripheral blood. CDR3 residues: CASSKAAVPKLYNEQFF. CDR3 in DNA: TGTGCCAGCAGCAAGGCCGCAGTCCCTAAACTATACAATGAGCAGTTCTTC.